This passage covers 30 T cell receptor beta chains from one sample sequenced in a study of cytomegalovirus exposure and HLA in healthy donors. The primer mix had 60 Vbeta and 13 Jbeta primers. Sequenced by immunoSEQ multiplex PCR; TCRdb stores in-frame clones only, minus some. The sample lists fewer than 120,000 clones; 76% were seen once. Material for sequencing was PBMCs. These receptor sequences come from a man between 25 and 39 years old in good health and CMV-seropositive.

This chain joins TRBV19 and TRBJ1-5; D possibly corresponds to TRBD1 (5 bases). This CDR3 has 15 residues. Germline CDR1 is LNHDA and CDR2 is SQIVND (reference sequence). V was clipped by 10 bases and J by 5 bases, with 21 bases between them. The CDR3 DNA is TGTGCCACCACTTGGGAGTGGGGGGAGGATCAGCCCCAGCATTTT. Residues: CATTWEWGEDQPQHF.

This chain connects TRBV9 to TRBJ1-2; D remains ambiguous. This CDR3 spans 15 amino acids. Germline CDR1 is SGDLS and CDR2 is YYNGEE. V was trimmed by 0 bases and J by 6 bases, leaving 15 bases between them. CDR3 sequence (DNA): TGTGCCAGCAGCGTAGAACCGGGGATGGCGGATGGCTACACCTTC. This encodes CASSVEPGMADGYTF. Full variable domain (outside the CDR3, taken from reference TRBV9 and TRBJ1-2): DSGVTQTPKHLITATGQRVTLRCSPRSGDLSVYWYQQSLDQGLQFLIQYYNGEERAKGNILERFSAQQFPDLHSELNLSSLELGDSALYFCASSVEPGMADGYTFGSGTRLTVV.

V usage is TRBV5-4 and J usage is TRBJ2-5; weak D call: TRBD1 (6 bases). Trimming cost V 4 bases and J 2 bases, with 15 bases left between them. The CDR3 runs to 15 residues. In germline, CDR1 is SGHNT, CDR2 YYREEE (reference sequence). The CDR3 sequence is CASSTGTPFQETQYF. The CDR3 DNA reads TGTGCCAGCAGCACCGGGACACCCTTTCAAGAGACCCAGTACTTC.

This chain connects TRBV4-1 to TRBJ1-5; the D gene is possibly TRBD1 (6 bases). V lost 5 bases and J lost 5, with 13 bases in between. CDR3 length: 14 residues. Per the germline V gene, CDR1 is MGHRA and CDR2 is YSYEKL. The CDR3 reads CASSSLQGYQPQHF. The CDR3, as DNA: TGCGCCAGCAGCTCACTACAGGGATATCAGCCCCAGCATTTT.

This chain connects TRBV5-6 to TRBJ2-7; 8 positions match TRBD1. This CDR3 region has 14 residues. Germline-derived CDR1 and CDR2 are SGHDT and YYEEEE. Trimming removed 1 base from V and 5 bases from J; junction bases left unmatched: 5. The CDR3 DNA is TGTGCCAGCAGCTTGTGGGACAGGCCCCACGAGCAGTACTTC. It specifies CASSLWDRPHEQYF.

The rearrangement links TRBV11-2 to TRBJ2-1, with a tentative D call TRBD2 (6 bases). CDR3 length equals 11 residues. In germline, CDR1 is SGHAT, CDR2 FQNNGV. Trimming stripped 8 bases from V and 9 bases from J, with 11 bases between. CDR3 bases: TGTGCCAGCGTGGGGGGTACTGAGCAGTTCTTC. Its protein product is CASVGGTEQFF.

CDR3 sequence reads: CASSPQGPKNGYTF. The CDR3 bases are TGCGCCAGCAGCCCACAGGGCCCGAAGAATGGCTACACCTTC. V is TRBV5-1 and J is TRBJ1-2, with D perhaps matching TRBD1 (6 bases). This CDR3 contains 14 residues. Germline CDR1 is SGHRS and CDR2 is YFSETQ. V lost 4 bases and J lost 6, with 16 bases in between.

V gene TRBV5-1 combines with J gene TRBJ1-1, with D unclear. Per the germline V gene, CDR1 is SGHRS and CDR2 is YFSETQ. There are 14 residues in the CDR3. Deletions cut 3 bases from V and 0 bases from J, with 9 bases between. CDR3 bases: TGCGCCAGCAGCTCGATCGGGTTGAACACTGAAGCTTTCTTT. It specifies CASSSIGLNTEAFF.

This chain uses TRBV6-5 with TRBJ2-1, with 9 bases fitting TRBD2. CDR1 MNHEY and CDR2 SVGAGI come from the germline V gene. V lost 7 bases, J lost 3 bases, and 7 bases stayed unmatched. CDR3 length equals 15 residues. The CDR3, as DNA: TGTGCCAGCAAAGAACTAGCGGGCGGCTACAATGAGCAGTTCTTC. Encoded protein: CASKELAGGYNEQFF.

The J gene is TRBJ1-4, the V gene TRBV7-9; a weak D match, TRBD1 (6 bases). Trimming removed 1 base from V and 14 bases from J, with 11 bases in between. The CDR3 extends over 12 amino acids. Germline V gene lookup returns CDR1 SEHNR and CDR2 FQNEAQ (reference sequence). CDR3 amino acids: CASSLDGRGLFF. The CDR3 DNA follows: TGTGCCAGCAGCTTAGACGGCAGGGGCCTGTTTTTT.

V and J are TRBV6-5 and TRBJ2-1, with a possible D match to TRBD2 (6 bases). Trimming cost V 5 bases and J 4 bases, with 12 bases left between them. From germline, CDR1 is MNHEY and CDR2 SVGAGI. The CDR3 is made up of 14 amino acids. Here the CDR3 reads CASSQLAGYNEQFF. DNA of the CDR3: TGTGCCAGCAGTCAGTTGGCGGGGTACAATGAGCAGTTCTTC.

This clone was counted a few times. V and J are TRBV5-1 and TRBJ2-6; D perhaps matches TRBD1 (6 bases). Trimming cost V 7 bases and J 1 base, with 12 bases left between them. This CDR3 has 15 residues. Germline lookup yields CDR1 SGHRS and CDR2 YFSETQ. The CDR3 loop is CASHEQGSGANVLTF. For the CDR3, the DNA is TGCGCCAGCCACGAACAGGGATCTGGGGCCAACGTCCTGACTTTC.

The chain joins TRBV11-2 to TRBJ1-1; D is possibly TRBD1 (5 bases). The V gene's germline CDR1 is SGHAT and CDR2 FQNNGV. This CDR3 is 14 amino acids long. V lost 6 bases and J lost 1, with 12 bases in between. CDR3 coding DNA: TGTGCCAGCAGACGGAGGGGTTGGAACACTGAAGCTTTCTTT. It encodes CASRRRGWNTEAFF.

The rearrangement uses TRBV29-1 and TRBJ1-2; TRBD1 matches at 7 bases. V lost 2 bases to trimming and J lost 2 bases; unmatched junction nucleotides: 11. Germline V gives CDR1 SQVTM, CDR2 ANQGSEA. CDR3 size: 16 residues. The CDR3 DNA sequence: TGCAGCGTTGAAAAGTCGGCGACAGGGAGGAACTATGGCTACACCTTC. The encoded protein is CSVEKSATGRNYGYTF. Full variable domain (remainder filled in from reference TRBV29-1 and TRBJ1-2): SAVISQKPSRDICQRGTSLTIQCQVDSQVTMMFWYRQQPGQSLTLIATANQGSEATYESGFVIDKFPISRPNLTFSTLTVSNMSPEDSSIYLCSVEKSATGRNYGYTFGSGTRLTVV.

J is TRBJ2-5 and V is TRBV19; TRBD2 matches 9 bases. The J segment lost 6 bases and the V segment lost 5 bases, leaving 4 bases of the junction unmatched. In germline, CDR1 is LNHDA, CDR2 SQIVND (reference sequence). The length of the CDR3 is 13 residues. The CDR3 DNA sequence: TGTGCCAGTAGTGCGGGGGGGCTAAAGACCCAGTACTTC. Its protein product is CASSAGGLKTQYF.

This clone showed up just a few times. The chain employs TRBV28 and TRBJ1-5; tentatively, D is TRBD1 (6 bases). The V gene's germline CDR1 is MDHEN and CDR2 SYDVKM. V was trimmed by 8 bases and J by 3 bases, leaving 14 bases between them. The CDR3 sequence is 14 residues long. This chain's CDR3 is CASASGQTNQPQHF. CDR3 in DNA: TGTGCCAGCGCGAGCGGACAGACCAATCAGCCCCAGCATTTT.

The chain is built from TRBV6-4 and TRBJ2-3; TRBD2 agrees at 11 bases. Germline lookup yields CDR1 MRHNA and CDR2 SNTAGT. The CDR3 extends over 16 amino acids. V was pared by 3 bases and J by 3 bases, with 5 bases of the junction left unmatched. The CDR3 DNA is TGTGCCAGCAGTGAGTCGGCTAGCGGGGGGACAGATACGCAGTATTTT. It codes for CASSESASGGTDTQYF.

The chain carries TRBV11-2 and TRBJ1-1, with 7 bases matching TRBD1. Per germline, CDR1 SGHAT and CDR2 FQNNGV. Trimming removed 3 bases from V and 0 bases from J; junction bases left unmatched: 4. This CDR3 is built from 15 residues. The CDR3: CASSLLQGLNTEAFF. As DNA, the CDR3 is TGTGCCAGCAGCTTGCTACAGGGGTTGAACACTGAAGCTTTCTTT.

In the case of this clone: One end of the junction is discordant with germline, which a read error may explain. The DNA of the CDR3 is TGTTCCAGCAGCCGTAGCAATCAGCCCCAGCATTTT. It translates to CSSSRSNQPQHF. The chain carries TRBV7-9 and TRBJ1-5, with D hard to call. The CDR3 covers 12 residues. CDR1 and CDR2 (germline): SEHNR, FQNEAQ (reference sequence).

Concerning this clone itself: This sample also contains other DNA sequences that code for the same CDR3. This rearrangement joins TRBV7-9 to TRBJ2-5; 7 bases map to TRBD1. Germline V gives CDR1 SEHNR, CDR2 FQNEAQ (reference sequence). The J segment lost 0 bases and the V segment lost 1 base, leaving 2 bases of the junction unmatched. The CDR3 contains 15 residues. This CDR3 is CASSLDRGYQETQYF. Written as DNA, the CDR3 is TGTGCCAGCAGCTTAGACAGGGGATACCAAGAGACCCAGTACTTC. The full variable domain, rest sourced from reference TRBV7-9 and TRBJ2-5, is DTGVSQNPRHKITKRGQNVTFRCDPISEHNRLYWYRQTLGQGPEFLTYFQNEAQLEKSRLLSDRFSAERPKGSFSTLEIQRTEQGDSAMYLCASSLDRGYQETQYFGPGTRLLVL.

As for this clone: The junction and the germline gene differ at one end; a read error may be behind it. The chain recombines TRBV6-5 with TRBJ2-4; 8 bases fit TRBD1. Germline V gives CDR1 MNHEY, CDR2 SVGAGI. This CDR3 has 16 amino acids. As DNA, the CDR3 is TGTGCCAGCAGTTACTCGACAGGGGAGGCCAAAAACAGTCAGTACTTC. It codes for CASSYSTGEAKNSQYF.

V is TRBV9 and J is TRBJ2-3, with D possibly being TRBD2 (5 bases). CDR3 length: 13 amino acids. CDR1 SGDLS and CDR2 YYNGEE come from the germline V gene. Trimming cost V 8 bases and J 2 bases, with 12 bases left between them. In DNA, the CDR3 is TGTGCCAGAGAGGGAACTCACACAGATACGCAGTATTTT. It encodes CAREGTHTDTQYF.

The chain's CDR3 is CASSQDWGGTGNTIYF. Here the CDR3 DNA reads TGTGCCAGCAGCCAAGATTGGGGCGGAACTGGAAACACCATATATTTT. This rearrangement joins TRBV14 to TRBJ1-3, with D perhaps matching TRBD1 (5 bases). Germline V gives CDR1 SGHDN, CDR2 FVKESK. The V gene lost 0 bases and the J gene lost 2 bases, with 11 bases spanning the gap. The CDR3 totals 16 residues.

The rearrangement joins TRBV30 to TRBJ2-1, with no clear D. The germline CDR1 and CDR2 sequences are GTSNPN and SVGIG (reference sequence). The CDR3 has 14 residues. V was shortened by 0 bases and J by 6 bases, with 12 bases between the two germline ends. For the CDR3, the DNA is TGTGCCTGGAGTGTCCGATCTGGCTCCAATGAGCAGTTCTTC. Translation gives CAWSVRSGSNEQFF.

The chain employs TRBV28 and TRBJ1-2, with 7 bases matching TRBD1. Germline V gene sequence: CDR1 MDHEN, CDR2 SYDVKM. J gave up 4 bases and V 6 bases, and 11 bases lay outside the gene matches. The CDR3 extends over 15 amino acids. CDR3 sequence: CASSLGGAGPYGYTF. CDR3 DNA sequence: TGTGCCAGCAGCTTAGGGGGCGCTGGTCCCTATGGCTACACCTTC.

The rearrangement links TRBV7-8 to TRBJ1-1, with TRBD1 as a possible D gene (5 bases). The ends were cut back, 3 bases at V and 6 bases at J, with 11 bases in the middle. Germline values: CDR1 SGHVS, CDR2 FQNEAQ. The CDR3 is 13 amino acids. For the CDR3, the DNA is TGTGCCAGCAGCTTCGGGGGGGTGGCTGAAGCTTTCTTT. As protein: CASSFGGVAEAFF.

This clone was seen more than once but under ten times. The rearrangement joins TRBV7-9 to TRBJ2-7; D might be TRBD2 (5 bases). V gave up 1 base and J gave up 0 bases, with 13 bases separating them. Germline CDR1 and CDR2: SEHNR and FQNEAQ (reference sequence). The CDR3 spans 16 residues. The chain's CDR3 is CASSLDTGRSSYEQYF. CDR3 nucleotide sequence: TGTGCCAGCAGCTTAGACACGGGAAGAAGCTCCTACGAGCAGTACTTC.

CDR3 region: CASSARDNSYNSPLHF. In DNA form, the CDR3 reads TGTGCCAGCAGCGCACGGGACAACTCCTATAATTCACCCCTCCACTTT. This rearrangement joins TRBV9 to TRBJ1-6, with a weak D call TRBD1 (6 bases). The ends were cut back, 3 bases at V and 0 bases at J, with 10 bases in the middle. The germline gives CDR1 SGDLS, CDR2 YYNGEE. The CDR3 extends over 16 amino acids.

The chain combines TRBV4-1 with TRBJ1-3, with unresolved D. The CDR3 totals 13 residues. With 6 bases removed from V and 2 bases from J, the gap between germline ends came to 8 bases. Germline V gene lookup returns CDR1 MGHRA and CDR2 YSYEKL. This chain's CDR3 is CASSSFPGNTIYF. CDR3 bases: TGCGCCAGCAGTAGCTTCCCTGGAAACACCATATATTTT.

The genes are TRBV29-1 and TRBJ2-2; D gene unclear. The germline V and J ends were trimmed by 6 bases and 4 bases, with 6 bases remaining between them. This CDR3 spans 11 amino acids. CDR1 is SQVTM and CDR2 is ANQGSEA in the germline V gene. CDR3 coding DNA: TGCAGCGTCGTTATCACCGGGGAGCTGTTTTTT. Protein product: CSVVITGELFF.